This entry features one T cell receptor (beta chain) sequence. Its specificity is not known. Authors' processing steps: Approximately 1x10^5 patient and around 1.3x10^5 healthy donor in-frame TCRbeta sequences came from conventional T cells. Assay used: immunoSEQ multiplex PCR; TCRdb lists only in-frame clones, some missing. V and J calls and clone size are as listed in that table; D and trimming were resolved from the DNA. This sample yields some 25,000 clones, of which 90% to 96% are seen a single time; around 0.22% belongs to the top ten. The data derive from a study of B cell selection in AIRE deficiency. From germline, CDR1 is SGHAT and CDR2 FQNNGV. The CDR3 has 13 residues. V shed 2 bases and J 6 bases; nucleotides not matched to a gene: 3. Notes on the study in general: In TCRBV usage, CDR3 length and diversity, patient Tconv and Treg cells matched healthy donors.

Sorting defined conventional CD4 T cells as CD4+CD127+. The receptor's source is a human donor in good health. The sequencing input was CD4+CD127+ conventional T cells sorted from PBMCs. This rearrangement joins TRBV11-2 to TRBJ1-2; TRBD1 matches 7 bases. This chain's CDR3 is CASSLTGVDGYTF. The CDR3 DNA reads as TGTGCCAGCAGCTTAACAGGGGTAGATGGCTACACCTTC.